This is a list of T cell receptor beta chains from one sample in a study of shared T cell receptors in the human thymus. Produced via immunoSEQ multiplex PCR; TCRdb's table is partial and in-frame only. Found here are 600,000 to 900,000 clones, 70% to 90% of them singletons; the top ten hold around 0.0099%. The same sample was also used in a study of human thymus T cells.

The sample consisted of thymocytes. The receptors were gathered from a girl under three years old with a congenital heart defect. CDR3s include the opening cysteine and the closing phenylalanine or tryptophan. The D gene is left open where the match is weak. Clone size is stated in some rows and not others, as once, few, many or a class when expanded.

J,V,size,D,CDR3,DNA
TRBJ1-1,TRBV9,NA,TRBD1,CASSVDPPTGDRDTEAFF,TGTGCCAGCAGCGTAGATCCTCCCACAGGGGATCGGGACACTGAAGCTTTCTTT
TRBJ2-2,TRBV25-1,NA,TRBD1,CASREGDRGETGELFF,TGTGCCAGCAGGGAGGGGGACAGGGGAGAGACCGGGGAGCTGTTTTTT
TRBJ2-1,TRBV15,NA,TRBD1,CATGQQGAVDEQFF,TGTGCCACTGGACAACAGGGGGCGGTGGATGAGCAGTTCTTC
TRBJ1-1,TRBV9,NA,NA,CASSFAAGATEAFF,TGTGCCAGCAGCTTTGCCGCAGGCGCCACTGAAGCTTTCTTT
TRBJ1-6,TRBV7-6,NA,TRBD1,CASSPDRGRDSPLHF,TGTGCCAGCAGCCCGGACAGGGGAAGGGATTCACCCCTCCACTTT
TRBJ2-7,TRBV6-6,NA,NA,CASRHNRHLESYEQYF,TGTGCCAGCAGACACAATCGACACCTTGAATCCTACGAGCAGTACTTC
TRBJ1-2,TRBV7-9,NA,TRBD1,CASSFQGENYPGQLDGYTF,TGTGCCAGCAGCTTTCAGGGGGAGAACTACCCGGGACAGTTGGATGGCTACACCTTC
TRBJ2-1,TRBV7-2,few,TRBD2,CASSLGESGTSGVAREQFF,TGTGCCAGCAGCTTAGGAGAATCCGGGACTAGCGGGGTAGCCCGTGAGCAGTTCTTC
TRBJ1-1,TRBV19,NA,NA,CASNLYGSEAFF,TGTGCCAGTAACCTCTACGGGTCTGAAGCTTTCTTT
TRBJ2-1,TRBV5-1,NA,NA,CASSLRPASNEQFF,TGCGCCAGCAGCTTGAGGCCGGCTAGCAATGAGCAGTTCTTC
TRBJ2-7,TRBV4-3,NA,TRBD1,CASSRRSGQGAYEQYF,TGCGCCAGCAGCCGACGATCGGGACAGGGGGCCTACGAGCAGTACTTC
TRBJ1-1,TRBV19,NA,NA,CASSSGLRALKVAFF,TGTGCCAGTAGCTCAGGGCTAAGGGCCCTGAAGGTGGCTTTCTTT
TRBJ2-5,TRBV5-6,NA,TRBD1,CASSAGTGRTETQYF,TGTGCCAGCAGCGCCGGGACAGGTCGTACGGAGACCCAGTACTTC
TRBJ2-5,TRBV9,NA,TRBD2,CASSDTSEETQYF,TGTGCCAGCAGCGACACTAGCGAAGAGACCCAGTACTTC
TRBJ1-5,TRBV7-9,NA,NA,CASSLIPQGAGDQPQHF,TGTGCCAGCAGCCTAATCCCTCAGGGCGCGGGGGATCAGCCCCAGCATTTT
TRBJ2-4,TRBV6-1,once,NA,CASSERGLGGNIQYF,TGTGCCAGCAGTGAGCGCGGACTGGGAGGAAACATTCAGTACTTC
TRBJ2-7,TRBV14,NA,NA,CASSHPRHRYEQYF,TGTGCCAGCAGCCACCCGCGACACCGTTACGAGCAGTACTTC
TRBJ2-7,TRBV27,NA,NA,CASRPTRAGQKTTEGEQYF,TGTGCCAGCAGGCCAACCCGGGCCGGTCAGAAGACTACGGAGGGCGAGCAGTACTTC
TRBJ1-5,TRBV6-5,NA,NA,CANKWLFRGNQPQHF,TGTGCCAATAAGTGGCTCTTCCGTGGCAATCAGCCCCAGCATTTT
TRBJ2-7,TRBV7-9,NA,TRBD1,CASSLGDRTLKLNSYEQYF,TGTGCCAGCAGCTTAGGGGACAGGACTCTAAAACTTAACTCCTACGAGCAGTACTTC